This TCR beta chain was identified during a study of blood T cell repertoires in COVID-19. About the research overall: COVID-19 samples from acute and convalescent phases originated in the United States, Italy and Spain. PBMCs, B-cell-depleted T cells, or T cells were the source of the cDNA or gDNA that made up the material.

Under the authors' procedure: It was from reference gene primer amplification that nucleated cell counts were estimated. Measured with immunoSEQ multiplex PCR; TCRdb has only the in-frame clones, and not every one. V and J calls and clone size are given by that table; D and trimming were obtained from the DNA. The sample yields around 56,000 clones, 73% seen once. The CDR3 loop spans 15 amino acids. The V and J ends lost 5 bases and 7 bases, in that order; junction bases with no gene match: 4. Germline values: CDR1 MNHEY, CDR2 SMNVEV (reference sequence). The chain is built from TRBV27 and TRBJ1-6, with TRBD1 identical over 11 bases. This TCR was recovered from a woman in her 50s with active or convalescent COVID-19. The specimen was peripheral blood. CDR3 loop: CASSAGTGGNSPLHF. The CDR3, as DNA: TGTGCCAGCAGTGCCGGGACAGGGGGGAATTCACCCCTCCACTTT.